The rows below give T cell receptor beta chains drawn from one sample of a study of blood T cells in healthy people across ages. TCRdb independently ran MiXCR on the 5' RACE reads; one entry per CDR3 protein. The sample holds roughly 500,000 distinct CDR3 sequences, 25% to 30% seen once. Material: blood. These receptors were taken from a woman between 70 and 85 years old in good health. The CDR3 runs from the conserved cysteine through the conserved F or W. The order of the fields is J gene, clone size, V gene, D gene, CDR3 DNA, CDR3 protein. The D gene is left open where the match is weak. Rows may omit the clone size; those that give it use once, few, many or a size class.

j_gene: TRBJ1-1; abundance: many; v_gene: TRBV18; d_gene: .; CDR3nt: TGTGCCAGCAGTCCTCAGGGTATGAACACTGAAGCTTTCTTT; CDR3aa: CASSPQGMNTEAFF
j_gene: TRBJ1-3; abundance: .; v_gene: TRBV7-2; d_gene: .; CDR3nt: TGTGCCAGCAGCTCCAAGGTCAGGGACACCATATATTTT; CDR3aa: CASSSKVRDTIYF
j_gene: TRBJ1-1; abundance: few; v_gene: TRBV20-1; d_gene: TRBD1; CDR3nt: TGCAGTGCTAGAGATTTGACAGGGTTCACTGAAGCTTTCTTT; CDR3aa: CSARDLTGFTEAFF
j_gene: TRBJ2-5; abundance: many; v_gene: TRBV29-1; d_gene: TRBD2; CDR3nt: TGCAGCGTTGGCGGGACTAGCGGTCAAGAGACCCAGTACTTC; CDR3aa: CSVGGTSGQETQYF
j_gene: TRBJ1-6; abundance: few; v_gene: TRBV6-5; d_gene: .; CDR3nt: TGTGCCAGCAGTTATAATGCGGAATCACCCCTCCACTTT; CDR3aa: CASSYNAESPLHF
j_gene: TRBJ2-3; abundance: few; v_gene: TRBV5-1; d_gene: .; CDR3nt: TGCGCCAGCAGCTCAAGACTACAGGGAAGAGATACGCAGTATTTT; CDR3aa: CASSSRLQGRDTQYF
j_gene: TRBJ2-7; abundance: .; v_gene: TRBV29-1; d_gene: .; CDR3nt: TGCAGCGTTGAAGAATCAGGGTACCCCTACGAGCAGTACTTC; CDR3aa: CSVEESGYPYEQYF
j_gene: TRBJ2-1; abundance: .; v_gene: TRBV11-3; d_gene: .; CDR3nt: TGTGCCAGCAGCTTAGACGGGGGTACAGGGGAGCAGTTCTTC; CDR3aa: CASSLDGGTGEQFF
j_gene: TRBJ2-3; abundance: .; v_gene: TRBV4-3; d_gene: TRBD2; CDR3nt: TGCGCCAGCAGCACCGGGGGGGTCACAGATACGCAGTATTTT; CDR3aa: CASSTGGVTDTQYF
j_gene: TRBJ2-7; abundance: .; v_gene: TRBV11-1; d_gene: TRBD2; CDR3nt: TGTGCCAGCAGCTGGACTAGCGTTGGCTCCTACGAGCAGTACTTC; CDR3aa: CASSWTSVGSYEQYF
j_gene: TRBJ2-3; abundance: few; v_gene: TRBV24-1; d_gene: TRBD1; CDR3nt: TGTGCCACCAGTGATTTGGACAGGGAGCCAGATACGCAGTATTTT; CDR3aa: CATSDLDREPDTQYF
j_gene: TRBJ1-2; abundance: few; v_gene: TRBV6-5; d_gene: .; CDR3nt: TGTGCCAGCAGTTACGGGGGACGGAACTATGGCTACACCTTC; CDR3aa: CASSYGGRNYGYTF
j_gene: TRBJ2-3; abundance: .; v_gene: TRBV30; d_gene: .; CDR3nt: TGTGCCTGGAGGGGGGGAGTCCACACAGATACGCAGTATTTT; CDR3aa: CAWRGGVHTDTQYF
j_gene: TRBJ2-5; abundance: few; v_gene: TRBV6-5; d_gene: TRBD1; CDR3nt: TGTGCCAGCAGACCCGGACAGGGAAGATGGGAGACCCAGTACTTC; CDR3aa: CASRPGQGRWETQYF
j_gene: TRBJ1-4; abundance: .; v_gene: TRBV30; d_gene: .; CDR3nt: TGTGCCTGGACGCCGGGGAACCTTAATGAAAAACTGTTTTTT; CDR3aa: CAWTPGNLNEKLFF
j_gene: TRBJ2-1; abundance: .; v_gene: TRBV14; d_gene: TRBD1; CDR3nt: TGTGCCAGCAGCCCCCTGGCCCCGGGACAGGGTAAGAATGAGCAGTTCTTC; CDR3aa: CASSPLAPGQGKNEQFF
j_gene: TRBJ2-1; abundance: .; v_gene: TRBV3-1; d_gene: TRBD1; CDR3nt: TGTGCCAGCAGCCAACCGAACCCGGGACAGTACAATGAGCAGTTCTTC; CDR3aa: CASSQPNPGQYNEQFF
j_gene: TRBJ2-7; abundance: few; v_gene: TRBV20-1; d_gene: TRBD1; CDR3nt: TGCAGTGCTGCCAGACAGGGCTACGAGCAGTACTTC; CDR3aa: CSAARQGYEQYF
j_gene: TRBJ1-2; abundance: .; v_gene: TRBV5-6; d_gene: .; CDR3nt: TGTGCCAGCAGCTTGGAAGTCATAGCTAACTATGGCTACACCTTC; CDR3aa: CASSLEVIANYGYTF
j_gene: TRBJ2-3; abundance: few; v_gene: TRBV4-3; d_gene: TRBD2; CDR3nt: TGCGCCAGCAGCCAAGCGGGCAGCGGGGCAGATACGCAGTATTTT; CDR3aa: CASSQAGSGADTQYF
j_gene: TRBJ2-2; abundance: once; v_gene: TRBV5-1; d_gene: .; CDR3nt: TGCGCCAGCAGCTTGATTGGCCGTAACACCGGGGAGCTGTTTTTT; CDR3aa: CASSLIGRNTGELFF
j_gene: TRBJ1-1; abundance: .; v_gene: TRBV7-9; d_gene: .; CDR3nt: TGTGCCAGCAGCTCTCGGGGGGGCGAATTTGGGACTGAAGCTTTCTTT; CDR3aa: CASSSRGGEFGTEAFF
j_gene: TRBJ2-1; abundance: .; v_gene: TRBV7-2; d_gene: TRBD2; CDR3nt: TGTGCCAGCGTGGCGGGAGGGCCTGATGAGCAGTTCTTC; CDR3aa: CASVAGGPDEQFF
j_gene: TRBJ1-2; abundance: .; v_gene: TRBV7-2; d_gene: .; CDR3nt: TGTGCCAGCAGCTTAGAAGGGCCTCGTAACTCTTATGGCTACACCTTC; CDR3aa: CASSLEGPRNSYGYTF
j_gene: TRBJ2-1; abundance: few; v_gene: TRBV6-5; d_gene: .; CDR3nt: TGTGCCAGCAGTTACGGGGGAAGGGTGCAGTTCTTC; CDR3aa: CASSYGGRVQFF
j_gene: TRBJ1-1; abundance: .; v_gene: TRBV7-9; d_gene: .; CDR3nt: TGTGCCAGCAGCTTACAAGCCATGAACACTGAAGCTTTCTTT; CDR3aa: CASSLQAMNTEAFF
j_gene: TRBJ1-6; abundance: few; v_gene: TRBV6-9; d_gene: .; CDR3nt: TGTGCCAGCAGTTATCCAGCCAGGGGAGGCTCCGTACCCCTCCACTTT; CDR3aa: CASSYPARGGSVPLHF
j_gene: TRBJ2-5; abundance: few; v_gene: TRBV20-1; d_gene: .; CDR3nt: TGCAGTGCTTCCATGGGGGGTCAAAGAGAGACCCAGTACTTC; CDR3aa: CSASMGGQRETQYF
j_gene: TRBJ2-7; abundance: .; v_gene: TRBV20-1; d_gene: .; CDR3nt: TGCAGTGCTGCACCGCGCGCCTCCTACGAGCAGTCCTTC; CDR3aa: CSAAPRASYEQSF
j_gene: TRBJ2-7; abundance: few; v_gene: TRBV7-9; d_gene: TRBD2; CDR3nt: TGTGCCAGCAGCTTAAGCGGGGCCGTCAGCGAGCAGTACTTC; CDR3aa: CASSLSGAVSEQYF
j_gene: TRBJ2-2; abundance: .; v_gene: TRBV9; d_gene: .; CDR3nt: TGTGCCAGCAGCGTAACTAGCAGATCGAACACCGGGGAGCTGTTTTTT; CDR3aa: CASSVTSRSNTGELFF
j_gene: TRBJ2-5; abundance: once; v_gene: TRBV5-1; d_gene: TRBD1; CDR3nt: TGCGCCAGCAGCTACGACCCGGGACAGGGGGCACCGTACTTC; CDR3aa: CASSYDPGQGAPYF